These T cell receptor beta chains were read from a single sample in a study of a mutant IDH1 vaccine in newly diagnosed glioma. These TCRs' antigens remain unknown. The protocol was immunoSEQ multiplex PCR, while the TCRdb copy is restricted to in-frame clones and leaves out a portion. This table holds about 53,000 clones, roughly 82% found once. The source was PBMCs, collected from a glioma patient whose treatment included an IDH1 peptide vaccine. The receptors were sampled from a woman aged 18-29 years with glioma. Some clones in this sample may be carry-over from other donors' samples. CDR3s include the opening cysteine and the closing phenylalanine or tryptophan. Each record gives: D gene, clone size, J gene, V gene, CDR3 DNA, CDR3 protein. A D gene is named only where the DNA matches it firmly. Rows may omit the clone size; those that give it use once, few, many or a size class.

d_call: NA
clone_size: NA
j_call: TRBJ1-2
v_call: TRBV7-8
cdr3_nt: TGTGCCAGCAGCTTTCGAGCAAAGCTCTATGGCTACACCTTC
cdr3_aa: CASSFRAKLYGYTF

d_call: NA
clone_size: NA
j_call: TRBJ2-7
v_call: TRBV2
cdr3_nt: TGTGCCAGCGCGGCGGGCGGAGGTACCGAGCAGTACTTC
cdr3_aa: CASAAGGGTEQYF

d_call: NA
clone_size: NA
j_call: TRBJ2-1
v_call: TRBV5-1
cdr3_nt: TGCGCCAGCAGACGATCGGGAAATGAGCAGTTCTTC
cdr3_aa: CASRRSGNEQFF

d_call: NA
clone_size: NA
j_call: TRBJ2-3
v_call: TRBV5-4
cdr3_nt: TGTGCCAGCAGCCCCGGCAATGAAGATACGCAGTATTTT
cdr3_aa: CASSPGNEDTQYF

d_call: TRBD1
clone_size: NA
j_call: TRBJ1-1
v_call: TRBV6-5
cdr3_nt: TGTGCCAGCAGGCGGACAGGGGAAGGCACTGAAGCTTTCTTT
cdr3_aa: CASRRTGEGTEAFF

d_call: NA
clone_size: NA
j_call: TRBJ1-5
v_call: TRBV27
cdr3_nt: TGTGCCAGCAGTTTATCCCTTAGTCAGCCCCAGCATTTT
cdr3_aa: CASSLSLSQPQHF

d_call: TRBD2
clone_size: NA
j_call: TRBJ2-1
v_call: TRBV6-4
cdr3_nt: TGTGCCAGCAGTGACGGGACTAGCGGAAAAAATGAGCAGTTCTTC
cdr3_aa: CASSDGTSGKNEQFF

d_call: NA
clone_size: NA
j_call: TRBJ2-7
v_call: TRBV29-1
cdr3_nt: TGCAGCGTGGCTCGGGGAGCCTACGAGCAGTACTTC
cdr3_aa: CSVARGAYEQYF

d_call: NA
clone_size: NA
j_call: TRBJ2-7
v_call: TRBV27
cdr3_nt: TGTGCCAGCAGTTGGACAGTTAACTACGAGCAGTACTTC
cdr3_aa: CASSWTVNYEQYF

d_call: NA
clone_size: NA
j_call: TRBJ1-6
v_call: TRBV19
cdr3_nt: TGTGCCAGTAAATGGGAAGGGGGTTCACCCCTCCACTTT
cdr3_aa: CASKWEGGSPLHF

d_call: NA
clone_size: NA
j_call: TRBJ1-5
v_call: TRBV5-1
cdr3_nt: TGCGCCAGCAGCTTCGGGGTCGGAGATCAGCCCCAGCATTTT
cdr3_aa: CASSFGVGDQPQHF

d_call: TRBD1
clone_size: NA
j_call: TRBJ1-6
v_call: TRBV27
cdr3_nt: TGTGCCAGCAGTGTGGGACAGGGGAACGGTTATTCACCCCTCCACTTT
cdr3_aa: CASSVGQGNGYSPLHF

d_call: TRBD2
clone_size: NA
j_call: TRBJ2-2
v_call: TRBV7-9
cdr3_nt: TGTGCCATCTGGACTAGCTGGTGGGACACCGGGGAGCTGTTTTTT
cdr3_aa: CAIWTSWWDTGELFF

d_call: NA
clone_size: NA
j_call: TRBJ2-1
v_call: TRBV19
cdr3_nt: TGTGCCAGTAGTTTCCGGAGCGGTGAGCAGTTCTTC
cdr3_aa: CASSFRSGEQFF

d_call: NA
clone_size: NA
j_call: TRBJ1-4
v_call: TRBV5-1
cdr3_nt: TGCGCCAGCGCAGCCCAGGCGACTGGGGGTGAAAAACTGTTTTTT
cdr3_aa: CASAAQATGGEKLFF

d_call: NA
clone_size: NA
j_call: TRBJ2-1
v_call: TRBV30
cdr3_nt: TGTGCCTGGGACTACGGTAACAATGAGCAGTTCTTC
cdr3_aa: CAWDYGNNEQFF

d_call: NA
clone_size: NA
j_call: TRBJ1-2
v_call: TRBV2
cdr3_nt: TGTGCCAGCATTGAGGACAGAGGTAATGGCTACACCTTC
cdr3_aa: CASIEDRGNGYTF

d_call: NA
clone_size: NA
j_call: TRBJ1-6
v_call: TRBV6-5
cdr3_nt: TGTGCCAGCAGCTTAGGGGTTAATTCACCCCTCCACTTT
cdr3_aa: CASSLGVNSPLHF

d_call: TRBD1
clone_size: NA
j_call: TRBJ1-5
v_call: TRBV10-3
cdr3_nt: TGTGCCACCTCTACATTAGGACAGGGGGGGAGGTCCGAACCCCAGCATTTT
cdr3_aa: CATSTLGQGGRSEPQHF

d_call: NA
clone_size: NA
j_call: TRBJ2-7
v_call: TRBV10-3
cdr3_nt: TGTGCCATCAGTGAGTCGAGTCAGATAGGGGCCTACGAGCAGTACTTC
cdr3_aa: CAISESSQIGAYEQYF

d_call: NA
clone_size: NA
j_call: TRBJ1-2
v_call: TRBV4-1
cdr3_nt: TGCGCCAGCAGCCACGACAGTTATGGCTACACCTTC
cdr3_aa: CASSHDSYGYTF

d_call: TRBD1
clone_size: few
j_call: TRBJ1-1
v_call: TRBV5-1
cdr3_nt: TGCGCCAGCGCGGATTGGACAGGGGTTGAAGCTTTCTTT
cdr3_aa: CASADWTGVEAFF